This TCR beta chain appears in the sequencing data of a study of T cell repertoires in cytomegalovirus infection (dated by TCRdb to the late 2010s). For context, the study as a whole: Donor HLA type was relevant to the analysis, because carriage of CMV infection together with the matching HLA type was indicated by public TCR beta signatures.

Taken from the germline V gene (reference sequence), the CDR1 and CDR2 loops are WNHNN and SYGVQD. V gives up 6 bases and J gives up 7 bases, and the segment between their germline ends measures 9 bases. CDR3 length: 12 amino acids, cysteine to phenylalanine. The only DNA kept is the CDR3, 36 bases in frame from the first base. With regard to this clonotype: Its antigen remains undetermined. No per-base quality is available; no much larger clone lies one base away.

Overall study outcomes, separate from this receptor: In both this cohort and an independent cohort of 352 donors, the cumulative frequency of public TCR beta family members distinguished carriers of CMV infection plus the relevant HLA type. The ex vivo response was dominated by HLA-C-restricted CMV-specific TCR beta clonotypes, which also provided the single most frequent clonotype in two of eight donors.

Sequenced on an Illumina HiSeq 1500. Using fastp trimming at Q25 and MiXCR clonotype assembly, TCRdb reanalyzed the public sequencing data and kept in-frame beta chains. Each CDR3 protein gets just one entry, which takes the most common genes and DNA from the rows behind it. Present in this sample are 200,000 to 300,000 distinct CDR3 sequences, approximately 14% of which were seen just once. Of the sample, roughly 8.7% is held by the ten largest clones. The chain employs TRBV10-1 and TRBJ2-2, with the D gene tentatively TRBD1 or TRBD2, based on 5 matching bases in each. The receptor's source is a human donor in good health (CMV status not recorded). Some clones in this sample may be carry-over from other donors' samples. The sample taken for sequencing was PBMCs. The CDR3 is CASRGVRGELFF. The DNA is as follows: TGCGCCAGCAGGGGGGTCCGCGGGGAGCTGTTTTTT.